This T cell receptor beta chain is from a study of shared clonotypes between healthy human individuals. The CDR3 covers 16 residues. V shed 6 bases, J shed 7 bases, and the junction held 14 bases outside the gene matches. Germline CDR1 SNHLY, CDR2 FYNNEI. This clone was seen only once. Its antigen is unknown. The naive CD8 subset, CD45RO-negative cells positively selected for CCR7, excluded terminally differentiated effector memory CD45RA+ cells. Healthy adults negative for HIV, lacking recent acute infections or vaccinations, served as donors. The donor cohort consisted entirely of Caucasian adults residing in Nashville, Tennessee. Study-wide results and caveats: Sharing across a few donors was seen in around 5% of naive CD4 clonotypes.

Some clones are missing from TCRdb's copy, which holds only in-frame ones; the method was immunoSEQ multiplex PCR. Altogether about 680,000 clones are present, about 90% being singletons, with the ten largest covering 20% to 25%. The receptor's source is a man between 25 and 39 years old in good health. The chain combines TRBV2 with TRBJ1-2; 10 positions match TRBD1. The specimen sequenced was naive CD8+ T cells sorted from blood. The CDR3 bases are TGTGCCAGCAGCCTTACTACCTTCGGACAGGGGGGTGGCTACACCTTC. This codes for CASSLTTFGQGGGYTF.